The rows below give T cell receptor beta chains drawn from one sample of a study of blood T cell repertoires in COVID-19. TCRdb keeps only in-frame clones here, not all; method: immunoSEQ multiplex PCR. The table has 200,000 to 250,000 clones, 92% seen once. Specimen: peripheral blood. The receptors come from a man in his thirties or forties with acute or convalescent COVID-19. The CDR3 runs from the conserved cysteine through the conserved F or W. The order of the fields is J gene, D gene, V gene, clone size, CDR3 protein, CDR3 DNA. A D gene is named only where the DNA matches it firmly. Size is stated for part of the rows, as once, few or many counts, or as a class when the clone is expanded.

TRBJ1-2 | NA | TRBV30 | NA | CAWHSLQGTHGYTF | TGTGCCTGGCATTCTCTACAGGGAACGCATGGCTACACCTTC
TRBJ1-2 | NA | TRBV28 | NA | CASSKGGTYGYTF | TGTGCCAGCAGCAAGGGAGGGACCTATGGCTACACCTTC
TRBJ2-7 | TRBD1 | TRBV18 | NA | CASSQPTGVEQYF | TGTGCCAGCTCACAACCGACAGGGGTCGAGCAGTACTTC
TRBJ2-1 | NA | TRBV15 | NA | CATSRPAGEQFF | TGTGCCACCAGCAGGCCAGCGGGTGAGCAGTTCTTC
TRBJ2-5 | TRBD1 | TRBV5-5 | NA | CASSLDWDRGRGTQYF | TGTGCCAGCAGCTTGGATTGGGACAGGGGCAGGGGGACCCAGTACTTC
TRBJ2-7 | TRBD1 | TRBV28 | NA | CASSRQGSTYEQYF | TGTGCCAGCAGCCGACAGGGATCTACCTACGAGCAGTACTTC
TRBJ2-3 | NA | TRBV5-1 | NA | CASSPKGEWTRFLVTDTQYF | TGCGCCAGCAGCCCCAAGGGGGAGTGGACGAGATTCCTGGTCACAGATACGCAGTATTTT
TRBJ1-5 | TRBD1 | TRBV6-6 | NA | CASITGTGAKAQHF | TGTGCCAGCATAACCGGGACAGGGGCCAAGGCCCAGCATTTT
TRBJ1-2 | TRBD1 | TRBV7-8 | NA | CASSPTGTGGSAYGYTF | TGTGCCAGCAGCCCCACTGGAACAGGGGGCTCGGCCTATGGCTACACCTTC
TRBJ1-5 | NA | TRBV6-1 | once | CASSERTQHF | TGTGCCAGCAGTGAGAGAACCCAGCATTTT
TRBJ2-1 | NA | TRBV2 | NA | CASGGTTYNEQFF | TGTGCCAGCGGGGGCACGACCTACAATGAGCAGTTCTTC
TRBJ2-5 | TRBD2 | TRBV30 | once | CAWTKWSSGQETQYF | TGTGCCTGGACTAAGTGGTCTAGCGGCCAAGAGACCCAGTACTTC
TRBJ2-2 | NA | TRBV19 | NA | CASSPTGRPGGELFF | TGTGCCAGTAGTCCCACGGGCAGGCCGGGGGGGGAGCTGTTTTTT
TRBJ2-7 | NA | TRBV19 | NA | CASSTERSYEQYF | TGTGCCAGTAGTACAGAGAGGTCCTACGAGCAGTACTTC
TRBJ2-1 | NA | TRBV6-5 | few | CASSYSGAREQFF | TGTGCCAGCAGTTACTCGGGAGCCCGGGAGCAGTTCTTC
TRBJ2-7 | NA | TRBV14 | NA | CASSPGWTLYEQYF | TGTGCCAGCAGCCCGGGTTGGACTCTATACGAGCAGTACTTC
TRBJ1-1 | NA | TRBV6-1 | NA | CASSEGVQARGLVGTEAFF | TGTGCCAGCAGTGAAGGGGTACAGGCCAGGGGTTTGGTGGGCACTGAAGCTTTCTTT
TRBJ1-2 | NA | TRBV7-9 | NA | CASSLATGDYGYTF | TGTGCCAGCAGCTTAGCTACAGGTGACTATGGCTACACCTTC
TRBJ1-1 | TRBD1 | TRBV6-6 | NA | CASRTGGGVINTEAFF | TGTGCCAGCAGAACAGGGGGCGGGGTGATAAACACTGAAGCTTTCTTT
TRBJ1-6 | NA | TRBV2 | NA | CASSGVLAGNSPLHF | TGTGCCAGCAGTGGAGTGTTGGCAGGTAATTCACCCCTCCACTTT
TRBJ1-2 | NA | TRBV5-1 | once | CASSLESYGYTF | TGCGCCAGCAGCTTAGAAAGCTACGGCTACACCTTC
TRBJ1-6 | NA | TRBV30 | NA | CAWSAIENSPLHF | TGTGCCTGGAGTGCTATAGAGAATTCACCCCTCCACTTT
TRBJ1-5 | TRBD1 | TRBV5-1 | NA | CASSRDSYNQPQHF | TGCGCCAGCAGCCGGGACAGTTACAATCAGCCCCAGCATTTT
TRBJ2-7 | TRBD2 | TRBV7-9 | NA | CASRGIAGAPHEQYF | TGTGCCAGCAGGGGAATAGCGGGAGCCCCCCACGAGCAGTACTTC
TRBJ1-1 | TRBD1 | TRBV27 | NA | CASSSLNRGLMNTEAFF | TGTGCCAGCAGTTCCCTTAACAGGGGGCTCATGAACACTGAAGCTTTCTTT
TRBJ1-4 | NA | TRBV12-3/TRBV12-4 | once | CATGFSNEKLFF | TGTGCCACGGGTTTCTCTAATGAAAAACTGTTTTTT
TRBJ1-1 | NA | TRBV7-8 | NA | CASSPEPRMNTEAFF | TGTGCCAGCAGCCCCGAGCCTAGGATGAACACTGAAGCTTTCTTT
TRBJ2-7 | TRBD2 | TRBV11-3 | NA | CASSLGAGGYEQYF | TGTGCCAGCAGCTTAGGAGCGGGAGGCTACGAGCAGTACTTC
TRBJ2-7 | TRBD2 | TRBV5-1 | NA | CASSFGLAGVSPYEQYF | TGCGCCAGCAGCTTCGGACTAGCGGGAGTAAGCCCCTACGAGCAGTACTTC
TRBJ1-4 | TRBD1 | TRBV28 | NA | CASSSTDRVTNEKLFF | TGTGCCAGCAGTTCTACGGACAGGGTTACTAATGAAAAACTGTTTTTT
TRBJ2-1 | NA | TRBV5-1 | NA | CASSLTGPMNYNEQFF | TGCGCCAGCAGCCTTACAGGGCCCATGAATTACAATGAGCAGTTCTTC
TRBJ2-7 | NA | TRBV25-1 | few | CASSARGSYEQYF | TGTGCCAGCAGTGCACGGGGCTCCTACGAGCAGTACTTC
TRBJ2-3 | NA | TRBV9 | once | CASSPTITRSTDTQYF | TGTGCCAGCAGCCCGACTATAACTAGAAGCACAGATACGCAGTATTTT
TRBJ2-1 | NA | TRBV7-2 | NA | CASSLALMGVLNEQFF | TGTGCCAGCAGCTTAGCGCTAATGGGAGTTTTAAATGAGCAGTTCTTC
TRBJ2-7 | NA | TRBV6-6 | NA | CASSYEGPSSYEQYF | TGTGCCAGCAGTTACGAGGGCCCCTCCTCCTACGAGCAGTACTTC
TRBJ1-5 | TRBD1 | TRBV19 | NA | CASEDRGRNQPQHF | TGTGCCAGTGAGGACAGGGGGAGAAATCAGCCCCAGCATTTT
TRBJ2-1 | NA | TRBV25-1 | NA | CASSSSRSSYNEQFF | TGTGCCAGCAGTTCATCCAGGTCCTCCTACAATGAGCAGTTCTTC
TRBJ2-2 | TRBD2 | TRBV5-4 | many | CASSLDQRRGDTGELFF | TGTGCCAGCAGCTTGGATCAAAGGCGGGGGGACACCGGGGAGCTGTTTTTT
TRBJ2-1 | TRBD1 | TRBV18 | NA | CASSRPQGSNEQFF | TGTGCCAGCTCACGACCACAGGGGTCCAATGAGCAGTTCTTC
TRBJ1-3 | NA | TRBV29-1 | once | CSVELRGATIYF | TGCAGCGTTGAACTCAGGGGAGCCACCATATATTTT
TRBJ2-7 | TRBD1 | TRBV28 | NA | CASSSETTGKYEQYF | TGTGCCAGCAGTTCTGAAACGACAGGGAAATACGAGCAGTACTTC